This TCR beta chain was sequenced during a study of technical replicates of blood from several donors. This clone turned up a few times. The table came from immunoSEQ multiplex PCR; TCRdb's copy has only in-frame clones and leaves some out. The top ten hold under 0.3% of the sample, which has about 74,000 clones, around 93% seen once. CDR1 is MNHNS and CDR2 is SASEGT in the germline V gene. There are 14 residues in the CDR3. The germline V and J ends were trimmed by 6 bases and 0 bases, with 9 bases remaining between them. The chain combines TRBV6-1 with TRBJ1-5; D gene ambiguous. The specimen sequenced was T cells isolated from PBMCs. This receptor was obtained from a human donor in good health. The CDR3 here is CASREFYSNQPQHF. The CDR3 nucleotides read TGTGCCAGCAGAGAGTTCTATAGCAATCAGCCCCAGCATTTT.